These 20 T cell receptor beta chains originate from one sample sequenced in a study of OX40 agonist ivuxolimab in advanced cancers. The data were produced by immunoSEQ multiplex PCR, yet TCRdb's version contains in-frame clones alone and is incomplete. The sample yields tens of thousands of clones, around 80% seen once. The input for sequencing was CD4+ or CD8+ T cells sorted from blood, taken in a trial of the OX40 agonist ivuxolimab. These receptors came from an adult with an advanced solid tumor such as melanoma, head and neck, liver or kidney cancer.

The chain has TRBV6-6 and TRBJ2-5, with 13 bases matching TRBD2. Germline V gene data show CDR1 as MNHNY and CDR2 as SVGAGI (reference sequence). V lost 6 bases, J lost 2 bases, and 6 bases stayed unmatched. The CDR3 loop spans 16 amino acids. The CDR3 protein is CASSRGLAGVQETQYF. DNA of the CDR3: TGTGCCAGCAGCCGAGGACTAGCGGGGGTGCAAGAGACCCAGTACTTC.

The genes are TRBV5-4 and TRBJ2-1; D gene ambiguous. The CDR3 runs 12 residues. V lost 9 bases and J 8 bases, leaving 15 bases between the germline ends. CDR1 is SGHNT, CDR2 YYREEE, per germline (reference sequence). The CDR3 coding sequence is TGTGCCACCCATTCGGCGTCGCATGAGCAGTTCTTC. It translates to CATHSASHEQFF.

V usage is TRBV7-3 and J usage is TRBJ2-1; D is undetermined. The V and J ends lost 2 bases and 5 bases respectively, with 10 bases between them. This CDR3 has 14 amino acids. Germline V gene lookup returns CDR1 SGHTA and CDR2 FQGTGA. The CDR3 nucleotides are TGTGCCAGCAGCTTATTTGGAGAACACAATGAGCAGTTCTTC. It yields the protein CASSLFGEHNEQFF.

The chain joins TRBV14 to TRBJ1-1, with a tentative D call TRBD1 (5 bases). Germline V CDR1 and CDR2: SGHDN, FVKESK. Trimming removed 2 bases from V and 6 bases from J, with 10 bases in between. CDR3 length: 13 residues. The DNA for the CDR3 is TGTGCCAGCAGCCAAACAGGTCCCCCTGAAGCTTTCTTT. Its protein product is CASSQTGPPEAFF. The entire variable domain, with the rest obtained from reference TRBV14 and TRBJ1-1, is as follows: EAGVTQFPSHSVIEKGQTVTLRCDPISGHDNLYWYRRVMGKEIKFLLHFVKESKQDESGMPNNRFLAERTGGTYSTLKVQPAELEDSGVYFCASSQTGPPEAFFGQGTRLTVV.

The chain combines TRBV2 with TRBJ2-3; maybe TRBD2 (5 bases). Trimming left V 5 bases short and J 6 bases short, with 30 bases between. Germline lookup yields CDR1 SNHLY and CDR2 FYNNEI. This CDR3 is 19 amino acids long. The CDR3 region has the DNA TGTGCCAGCAGTCCCTCCTCGGCTAGCTCGGATATCTATTTCGATACGCAGTATTTT. Translation: CASSPSSASSDIYFDTQYF.

The chain carries TRBV7-9 and TRBJ1-2; possible D gene TRBD1, 6 bases. V was trimmed by 0 bases and J by 6 bases, leaving 14 bases between them. This CDR3 has 15 amino acids. From germline, CDR1 is SEHNR and CDR2 FQNEAQ (reference sequence). The DNA of the CDR3 is TGTGCCAGCAGCTTAGCGTTGACAGGCAGCCATGGCTACACCTTC. Amino acids: CASSLALTGSHGYTF.

The V gene is TRBV27, the J gene TRBJ2-1, with a possible D match to TRBD1 (5 bases). The V gene's germline CDR1 is MNHEY and CDR2 SMNVEV (reference sequence). The CDR3 covers 17 residues. V dropped 6 bases and J dropped 4 bases, with 22 bases sitting between them. For the CDR3, the DNA is TGTGCCAGCAGAGCGACAGCCACCGGTTTACCTTACAATGAGCAGTTCTTC. It yields the protein CASRATATGLPYNEQFF.

This clone was detected only a few times. The CDR3 loop is CASSLSFGQGSSQPQHF. The CDR3 coding sequence is TGTGCCAGCAGTTTATCGTTTGGGCAGGGGAGTTCCCAGCCCCAGCATTTT. This chain connects TRBV27 to TRBJ1-5; D is possibly TRBD1 (6 bases). The length of the CDR3 is 17 residues. Germline V gives CDR1 MNHEY, CDR2 SMNVEV (reference sequence). V gave up 0 bases and J gave up 7 bases, with 19 bases separating them.

The V and J genes are TRBV6-1 and TRBJ1-2; 7 nucleotides agree with TRBD1. Trimming removed 5 bases from V and 13 bases from J; junction bases left unmatched: 13. CDR3 length equals 13 residues. The V gene's germline CDR1 is MNHNS and CDR2 SASEGT. The CDR3: CASSPTGPYGGTF. Here the CDR3 DNA reads TGTGCCAGCAGTCCGACAGGGCCGTACGGTGGCACCTTC.

This clone was counted once. The chain joins TRBV7-9 to TRBJ2-3; possibly TRBD1 for D (6 bases). V lost 4 bases and J 4 bases, leaving 15 bases between the germline ends. CDR3 length: 15 residues. Germline V gene lookup returns CDR1 SEHNR and CDR2 FQNEAQ (reference sequence). This chain's CDR3 is CASSYYRAPADTQYF. The CDR3 DNA sequence: TGTGCCAGCAGCTATTACAGGGCCCCCGCAGATACGCAGTATTTT.

The chain combines TRBV10-3 with TRBJ1-2; possibly TRBD1 for D (6 bases). Germline assignment: CDR1 ENHRY and CDR2 SYGVKD. The CDR3 loop spans 15 amino acids. V gave up 1 base and J gave up 4 bases, with 13 bases separating them. The DNA for the CDR3 is TGTGCCATCAGTGAGTTAGGGGGGCTCGGCTATGGCTACACCTTC. Its protein is CAISELGGLGYGYTF.

The V gene is TRBV7-6, the J gene TRBJ1-3, with D possibly TRBD1 on 5 matching bases. CDR1 is SGHVS, CDR2 FNYEAQ, per germline. The CDR3 totals 15 residues. The germline V and J ends were trimmed by 4 bases and 3 bases, with 13 bases remaining between them. The CDR3 bases are TGTGCCAGCAGCTATGGGACGACGGGTGGAAACACCATATATTTT. Amino acid sequence: CASSYGTTGGNTIYF.

V gene TRBV9 combines with J gene TRBJ2-3; 10 bases map to TRBD2. Germline V lookup: CDR1 SGDLS, CDR2 YYNGEE. J was trimmed by 5 bases and V by 4 bases; bases with no gene match: 13. The CDR3 sequence is 17 residues long. Here the CDR3 reads CASSPSLAGVGRDTQYF. The CDR3 coding sequence is TGTGCCAGCAGCCCTAGTCTAGCGGGAGTTGGTAGAGATACGCAGTATTTT.

The chain uses TRBV5-1 and TRBJ2-1; 10 nucleotides match TRBD1. The CDR3 sequence is 17 residues long. Germline V lookup: CDR1 SGHRS, CDR2 YFSETQ. V trimming: 2 bases; J trimming: 4 bases; junction bases outside the gene matches: 9. CDR3 in amino acids: CASSLFPGTGDYNEQFF. The CDR3 nucleotides are TGCGCCAGCAGCTTATTCCCGGGGACAGGGGATTACAATGAGCAGTTCTTC.

The rearrangement links TRBV5-1 to TRBJ1-2; TRBD1 matches at 8 bases. The germline V gene has CDR1 SGHRS and CDR2 YFSETQ. The V and J ends lost 0 bases and 4 bases, in that order; junction bases with no gene match: 5. CDR3 length: 15 amino acids. Here the CDR3 reads CASSLVPGGSYGYTF. The CDR3, as DNA: TGCGCCAGCAGCTTGGTCCCAGGGGGCTCCTATGGCTACACCTTC.

The chain is built from TRBV7-2 and TRBJ1-5; 7 bases align to TRBD1. Trimming removed 5 bases from V and 3 bases from J; junction bases left unmatched: 4. Germline CDR1 SGHTA, CDR2 FQGNSA. The CDR3 spans 14 residues. CDR3 loop: CASSADRVNQPQHF. CDR3 nucleotide sequence: TGTGCCAGCAGCGCTGACAGGGTCAATCAGCCCCAGCATTTT.

V usage is TRBV4-1 and J usage is TRBJ2-1; D unclear. V was trimmed by 1 base and J by 0 bases, leaving 16 bases between them. Germline lookup yields CDR1 MGHRA and CDR2 YSYEKL. This CDR3 contains 18 residues. The chain's CDR3 is CASSQVPGQKGSYNEQFF. The CDR3 region has the DNA TGCGCCAGCAGCCAAGTCCCCGGCCAGAAAGGCTCCTACAATGAGCAGTTCTTC.

The V and J genes are TRBV11-2 and TRBJ2-6; D is unresolved. The V end was cut by 3 bases, the J end by 3 bases, with 6 bases between. From germline, CDR1 is SGHAT and CDR2 FQNNGV. The CDR3 totals 14 residues. CDR3 residues: CASSFFGGANVLTF. CDR3 coding DNA: TGTGCCAGCAGCTTTTTTGGTGGGGCCAACGTCCTGACTTTC. Using reference TRBV11-2 and TRBJ2-6 for the parts outside the CDR3, the full variable domain is EAGVAQSPRYKIIEKRQSVAFWCNPISGHATLYWYQQILGQGPKLLIQFQNNGVVDDSQLPKDRFSAERLKGVDSTLKIQPAKLEDSAVYLCASSFFGGANVLTFGAGSRLTVL.

This clone was observed once. The chain links TRBV2 to TRBJ1-5, with D uncertain. The V gene's germline CDR1 is SNHLY and CDR2 FYNNEI. V lost 3 bases and J 2 bases, leaving 11 bases between the germline ends. The CDR3 consists of 15 residues. This CDR3 reads CASSDHSGRNQPQHF. CDR3 sequence (DNA): TGTGCCAGCAGTGATCACAGCGGACGCAATCAGCCCCAGCATTTT.

The rearrangement uses TRBV9 and TRBJ1-2; D not certain. CDR1 and CDR2 (germline): SGDLS, YYNGEE. This CDR3 region has 13 residues. V lost 4 bases to trimming and J lost 4 bases, with 11 bases between them. The CDR3 sequence: CASSPLTSYGYTF. CDR3 sequence (DNA): TGTGCCAGCAGCCCCCTGACCAGCTATGGCTACACCTTC.